Shown below are 7 T cell receptor beta chains from a single sample sequenced in a study of radiation and T cells in renal cell carcinoma. Time point of the sample: baseline pretreatment blood. Noted treatment: 15 Gy SBRT to primary tumor, nephrectomy 4 weeks later. Only in-frame clones appear in the TCRdb table, and some are missing; sequencing was by immunoSEQ multiplex PCR. Among 50,000 to 75,000 clones listed, 60% to 85% were seen once. The sample here was blood, taken from a patient whose treatment included radiotherapy and nephrectomy. The receptors come from a man in his 60s with renal cell carcinoma.

Concerning this clone itself: The germline gene is not matched at one end of the junction; a read error may be the cause. The chain has TRBV2 and TRBJ2-2; 8 bases align to TRBD1. The CDR3 covers 14 residues. From germline, CDR1 is SNHLY and CDR2 FYNNEI. The CDR3 coding sequence is TGTGCCAGCAGTGGACAGGGGAACACCGAGGAGCTGTTTTTT. This sequence encodes CASSGQGNTEELFF.

This chain joins TRBV12-5 and TRBJ1-4; 10 positions match TRBD1. Germline-derived CDR1 and CDR2 are LGHNT and FRNRAP. The length of the CDR3 is 16 residues. J was trimmed by 8 bases and V by 5 bases; bases with no gene match: 11. The chain's CDR3 is CASGDGTGAPNEKLFF. In DNA form, the CDR3 reads TGTGCTAGTGGTGACGGGACAGGGGCCCCCAACGAAAAACTGTTTTTT.

The V gene is TRBV29-1, the J gene TRBJ2-1; 7 bases map to TRBD1. The CDR3 sequence is 13 residues long. CDR1 SQVTM and CDR2 ANQGSEA come from the germline V gene. V shed 3 bases, J shed 7 bases, and the junction held 6 bases outside the gene matches. CDR3 nucleotide sequence: TGCAGCGTTGAGGAGACAGGGTATAATGAGCAGTTCTTC. Translation: CSVEETGYNEQFF.

The CDR3 DNA sequence: TGTGCCAGCAGTATTGGACAGACTCTTACCTTC. This codes for CASSIGQTLTF. The chain joins TRBV7-6 to TRBJ1-2; D perhaps matches TRBD1 (6 bases). The germline V gene encodes CDR1 SGHVS and CDR2 FNYEAQ. The V and J ends lost 6 bases and 14 bases respectively, with 16 bases between them. This CDR3 spans 11 amino acids.

J is TRBJ2-1 and V is TRBV7-2; 7 bases match TRBD1. Germline assignment: CDR1 SGHTA and CDR2 FQGNSA. V lost 0 bases and J lost 8; bases outside the gene matches: 4. The CDR3 contains 14 residues. The CDR3 region is CASSLATGVHEQFF. CDR3 in DNA: TGTGCCAGCAGCTTAGCTACAGGGGTGCATGAGCAGTTCTTC.

The genes are TRBV28 and TRBJ2-7; D gene uncertain. The CDR3 spans 12 residues. The V gene lost 8 bases and the J gene lost 0 bases, with 8 bases spanning the gap. Germline CDR1 MDHEN, CDR2 SYDVKM. The CDR3 is CASLTDSYEQYF. CDR3 DNA: TGTGCCAGCCTAACAGACTCCTACGAGCAGTACTTC.

The chain combines TRBV29-1 with TRBJ1-2, with a tentative D call TRBD1 (5 bases). The V end lost 4 bases, the J end lost 7 bases, and 10 bases lay between the germline ends. Germline assignment: CDR1 SQVTM and CDR2 ANQGSEA. The CDR3 sequence is 11 residues long. The CDR3 is CSVGGSRGYTF. The CDR3 region has the DNA TGCAGCGTTGGGGGGAGTCGTGGCTACACCTTC.